By share, the clone carrying this TCR beta chain ranks as medium-sized (0.01 to 0.1%). No antigen is known for it. This table comes from immunoSEQ multiplex PCR, and its TCRdb copy is limited to in-frame clones, with some not included. This sample comprises 2,000 to 3,000 clones, none seen once only. The source of the sample is a study of T cell clonality in common variable immunodeficiency. General study results and limits: Compared with healthy controls, CVID subjects showed increased TCRbeta clonality, mostly in about a third. Fewer deletions and N-nucleotide insertions were reportedly seen in common variable immunodeficiency TCR beta sequences.

The TCR originated in a human donor with common variable immunodeficiency. Material for sequencing was peripheral blood mononuclear cells.

Incomplete CDR3 DNA: TGTGCCAGCAGTGAATATGGACAGGGGGCCTCACCC. Amino acids: CASSEYGQGASP. The full CDR3 is CASSEYGQGASPLHF. The chain links TRBV2 to TRBJ1-6; 11 positions agree with TRBD1. The read terminates 3 residues ahead of where the CDR3 ends, so the germline J gene completes it. Per germline, CDR1 SNHLY and CDR2 FYNNEI. CDR3 length equals 15 residues. J was trimmed by 10 bases and V by 2 bases; bases with no gene match: 4.